The clone carrying this T cell receptor (beta chain) was recorded at least ten times. Its antigen is still unknown. The authors amplified TCR beta CDR3 regions from RNA transcripts. HTBI-primed RT-PCR formed the first round, and a multiplex PCR formed the second. TCRdb reprocessed the multiplex PCR reads via MiXCR and lists one record per CDR3 protein. The sample carries 350,000 to 450,000 distinct CDR3 sequences, under 25% recorded once. The data were obtained in a study of Graves' ophthalmopathy and Graves' hyperthyroidism. V was clipped by 6 bases and J by 0 bases, with 18 bases between them. Germline V gene data show CDR1 as MNHEY and CDR2 as SVGAGI. CDR3 length equals 16 residues. Points from the study as a whole: In blood, most expanded thyroid clonotypes above 0.001 frequency were also detected.

This TCR derives from a young woman with stable Graves' hyperthyroidism. Source material: peripheral blood. The rearrangement links TRBV6-5 to TRBJ2-7, with D tentatively TRBD1 or TRBD2 (5 bases each). The CDR3 loop is CASSISTGLGSYEQYF. CDR3 nucleotides: TGTGCCAGCAGCATTTCCACAGGACTGGGCTCCTACGAGCAGTACTTC.